This record looks at one TCR beta chain sequence and its context. Its recognized antigen is unknown. The input lacks base qualities; no much larger clone sits a single base away. This record comes from a study of control samples from healthy donors and cancer patients (dated by TCRdb to 2020 to 2022). The library was generated by the immunoSEQ multiplex PCR assay. TCRdb limited this immuneACCESS table to in-frame rearrangements with V and J called. A share of clones is missing; checked studies link under half to unresolved V genes, and the rest is unexplained. This sample comprises about 71,000 clones, around 92% of them detected only once. The ten largest account for 15% to 20% of the sample. The germline V gene (reference sequence) gives CDR1 as SEHNR and CDR2 as FQNEAQ. The CDR3 holds 17 amino acids from the cysteine to the phenylalanine. Solely the CDR3 DNA is kept, with 51 bases framed from the first base. V drops 2 bases and J drops 4 bases, leaving 15 bases in between.

Recombination linked TRBV7-9 to TRBJ2-6; the D gene remains uncertain. This clonotype was obtained from a man aged 55 to 69 with lung cancer. The material sequenced was PBMCs. The CDR3 region: CASSLFGLGLGANVLTF. The DNA is TGTGCCAGCAGCTTATTCGGGCTAGGGTTAGGGGCCAACGTCCTGACTTTC.